This T cell receptor beta chain was sequenced during a study of long-term antiretroviral therapy in people with HIV. Across the whole study: The study's earliest collections predate the 2015 immediate-ART recommendation by about a decade.

Survey-level immunoSEQ v3.0 assays were run. This table comes from immunoSEQ multiplex PCR, and its TCRdb copy is limited to in-frame clones, with some not included. Of 35,000 to 45,000 clones listed, roughly 82% were seen once; the top ten hold less than 15%. The CDR3 totals 13 residues. Germline lookup yields CDR1 MRHNA and CDR2 SNTAGT. V gave up 5 bases and J gave up 9 bases, with 14 bases separating them. Points on this clone: As yet, its antigen is unknown.

Study results and caveats: Someone took the blood between about 2003 and 2017, maybe while older ART regimens were in use. Controls showed broader CDR3 length ranges than did the HIV repertoires.

The clonotype was recovered from a man aged 18 to 29 with HIV. Sequences were derived from unsorted PBMCs, sampled 0.3 years after starting antiretroviral therapy. V and J are TRBV6-4 and TRBJ2-1; D may correspond to TRBD1 or TRBD2 (5 bases each). The CDR3 DNA is TGTGCCAGCAGTAAGCGACGGGACGCTGAGCAGTTCTTC. It yields the protein CASSKRRDAEQFF.